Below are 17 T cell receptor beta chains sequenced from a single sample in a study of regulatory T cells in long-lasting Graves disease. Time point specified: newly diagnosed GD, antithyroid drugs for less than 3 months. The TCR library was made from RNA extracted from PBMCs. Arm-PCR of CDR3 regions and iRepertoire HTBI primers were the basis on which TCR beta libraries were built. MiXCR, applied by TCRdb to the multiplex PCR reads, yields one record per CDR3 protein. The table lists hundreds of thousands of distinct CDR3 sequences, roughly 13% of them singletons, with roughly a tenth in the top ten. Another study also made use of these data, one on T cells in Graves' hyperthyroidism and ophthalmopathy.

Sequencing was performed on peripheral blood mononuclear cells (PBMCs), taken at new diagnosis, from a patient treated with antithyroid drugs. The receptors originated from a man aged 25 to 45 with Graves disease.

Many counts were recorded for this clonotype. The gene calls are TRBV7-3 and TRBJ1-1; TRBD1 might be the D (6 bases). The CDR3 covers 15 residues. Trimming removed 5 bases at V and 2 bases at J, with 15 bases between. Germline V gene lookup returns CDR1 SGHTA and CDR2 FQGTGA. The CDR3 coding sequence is TGTGCCAGCAGCCCCAGGGGACATCTCAACACTGAAGCTTTCTTT. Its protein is CASSPRGHLNTEAFF.

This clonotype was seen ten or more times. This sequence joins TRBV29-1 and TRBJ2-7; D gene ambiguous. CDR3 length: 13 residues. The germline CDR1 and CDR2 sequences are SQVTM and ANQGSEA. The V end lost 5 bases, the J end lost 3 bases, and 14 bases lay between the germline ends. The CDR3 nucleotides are TGCAGCGTTACCCGCCCTCCGGGCTACGAGCAGTACTTC. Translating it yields CSVTRPPGYEQYF.

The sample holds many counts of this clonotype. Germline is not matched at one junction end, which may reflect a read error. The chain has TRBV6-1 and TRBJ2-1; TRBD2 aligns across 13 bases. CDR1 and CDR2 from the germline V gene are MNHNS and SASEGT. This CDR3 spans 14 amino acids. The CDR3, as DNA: TGTGCCAGCAGCTCCGGGACTAGCGGGATCAAGCAATTCTTC. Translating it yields CASSSGTSGIKQFF.

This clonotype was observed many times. CDR3 in DNA: TGCAGTGCTACAAGGGGGAATTCACCCCTCCACTTT. Translation gives CSATRGNSPLHF. V gene TRBV20-1 combines with J gene TRBJ1-6, with a possible D match to TRBD1 (6 bases). CDR1 DFQATT and CDR2 SNEGSKA come from the germline V gene (reference sequence). Deletions cut 4 bases from V and 7 bases from J, with 8 bases between. CDR3 length equals 12 residues.

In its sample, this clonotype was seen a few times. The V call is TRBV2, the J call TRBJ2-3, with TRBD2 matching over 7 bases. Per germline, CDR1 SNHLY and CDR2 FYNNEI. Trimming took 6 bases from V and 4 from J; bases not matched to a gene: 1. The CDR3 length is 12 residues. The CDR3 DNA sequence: TGTGCCAGCAGGACTAGCTCAGATACGCAGTATTTT. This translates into CASRTSSDTQYF.

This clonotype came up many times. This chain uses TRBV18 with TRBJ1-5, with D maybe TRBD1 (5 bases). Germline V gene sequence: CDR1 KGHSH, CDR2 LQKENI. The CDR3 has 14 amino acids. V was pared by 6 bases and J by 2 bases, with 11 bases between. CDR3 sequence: CASSHEQGNQPQHF. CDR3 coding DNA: TGTGCCAGCTCCCACGAACAGGGCAATCAGCCCCAGCATTTT. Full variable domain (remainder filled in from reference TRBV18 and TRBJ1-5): NAGVMQNPRHLVRRRGQEARLRCSPMKGHSHVYWYRQLPEEGLKFMVYLQKENIIDESGMPKERFSAEFPKEGPSILRIQQVVRGDSAAYFCASSHEQGNQPQHFGDGTRLSIL.

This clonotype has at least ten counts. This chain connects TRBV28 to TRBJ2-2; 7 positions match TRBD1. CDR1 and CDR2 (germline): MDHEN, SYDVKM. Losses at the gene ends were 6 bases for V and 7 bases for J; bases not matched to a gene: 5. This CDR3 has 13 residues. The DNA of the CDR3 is TGTGCCAGCAGAGAGGGGGCAGACGGGGAGCTGTTTTTT. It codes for CASREGADGELFF.

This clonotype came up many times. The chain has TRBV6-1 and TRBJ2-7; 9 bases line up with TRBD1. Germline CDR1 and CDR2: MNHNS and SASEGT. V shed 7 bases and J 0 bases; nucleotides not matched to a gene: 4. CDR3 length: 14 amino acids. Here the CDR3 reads CASISTGGSYEQYF. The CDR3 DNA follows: TGTGCCAGCATCTCGACAGGGGGCTCCTACGAGCAGTACTTC.

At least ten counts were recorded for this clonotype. The CDR3 DNA sequence: TGTGCCAGCAGACCCCGGAGCGGGGGCACAGATACGCAGTATTTT. As protein: CASRPRSGGTDTQYF. The chain couples TRBV11-1 to TRBJ2-3, with 7 bases matching TRBD2. This CDR3 is 15 amino acids long. The germline CDR1 and CDR2 sequences are SGHAT and FQDESV (reference sequence). Trimming removed 6 bases from V and 1 base from J; junction bases left unmatched: 7.

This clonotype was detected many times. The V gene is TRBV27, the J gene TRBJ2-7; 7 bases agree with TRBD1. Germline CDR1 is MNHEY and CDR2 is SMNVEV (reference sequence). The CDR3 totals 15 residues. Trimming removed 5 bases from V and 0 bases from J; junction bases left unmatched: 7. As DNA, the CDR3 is TGTGCCAGCAGTCGGGACAGTGCCTACTCCTACGAGCAGTACTTC. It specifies CASSRDSAYSYEQYF.

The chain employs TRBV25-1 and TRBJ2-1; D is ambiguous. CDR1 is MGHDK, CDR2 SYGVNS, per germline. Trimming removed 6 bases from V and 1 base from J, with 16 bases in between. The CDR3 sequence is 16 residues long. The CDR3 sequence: CASSNSVLHSYNEQFF. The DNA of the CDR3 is TGTGCCAGCAGCAACTCTGTCTTGCATTCCTACAATGAGCAGTTCTTC.

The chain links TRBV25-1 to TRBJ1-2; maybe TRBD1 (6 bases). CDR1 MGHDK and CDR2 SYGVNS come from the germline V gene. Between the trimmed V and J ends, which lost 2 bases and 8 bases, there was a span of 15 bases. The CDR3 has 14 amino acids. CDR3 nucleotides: TGTGCCAGCAGTGAACTCGGGGGGCGGTTCGGCTACACCTTC. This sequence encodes CASSELGGRFGYTF.

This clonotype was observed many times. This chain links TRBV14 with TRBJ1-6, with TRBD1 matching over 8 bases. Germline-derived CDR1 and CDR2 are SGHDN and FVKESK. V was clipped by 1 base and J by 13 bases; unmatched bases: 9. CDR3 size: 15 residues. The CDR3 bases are TGTGCCAGCAGCCAAGCGGACAGGGTGGAGGTTCCCCTCCACTTT. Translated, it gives CASSQADRVEVPLHF.

The CDR3 sequence is CSASAFGAYEQYF. CDR3 DNA: TGCAGTGCTAGCGCCTTCGGGGCCTACGAGCAGTACTTC. J is TRBJ2-7 and V is TRBV20-1; D may be TRBD2 (5 bases). Germline lookup yields CDR1 DFQATT and CDR2 SNEGSKA (reference sequence). This CDR3 region has 13 residues. The V and J ends lost 3 bases and 2 bases respectively, with 11 bases between them.

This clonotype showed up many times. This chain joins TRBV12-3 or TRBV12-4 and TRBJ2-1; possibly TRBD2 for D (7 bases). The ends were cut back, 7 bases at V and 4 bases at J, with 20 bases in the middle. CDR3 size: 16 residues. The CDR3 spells CASTPGLEGGYNEQFF. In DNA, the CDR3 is TGTGCCAGCACCCCAGGACTAGAAGGGGGGTACAATGAGCAGTTCTTC.

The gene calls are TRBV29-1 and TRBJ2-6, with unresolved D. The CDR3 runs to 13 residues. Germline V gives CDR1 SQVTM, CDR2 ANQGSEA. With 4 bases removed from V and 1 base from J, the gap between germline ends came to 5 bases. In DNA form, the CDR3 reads TGCAGCGTTGTAAGGTCTGGGGCCAACGTCCTGACTTTC. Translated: CSVVRSGANVLTF. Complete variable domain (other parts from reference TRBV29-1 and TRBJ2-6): SAVISQKPSRDICQRGTSLTIQCQVDSQVTMMFWYRQQPGQSLTLIATANQGSEATYESGFVIDKFPISRPNLTFSTLTVSNMSPEDSSIYLCSVVRSGANVLTFGAGSRLTVL.

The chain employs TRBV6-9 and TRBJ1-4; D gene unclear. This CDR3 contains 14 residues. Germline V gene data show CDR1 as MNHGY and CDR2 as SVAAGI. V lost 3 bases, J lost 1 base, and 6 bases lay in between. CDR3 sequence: CASSYMETNEKLFF. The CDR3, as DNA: TGTGCCAGCAGTTACATGGAAACTAATGAAAAACTGTTTTTT.